The clone carrying this T cell receptor beta chain was recorded a few times. The target antigen is unknown. The source of the sample is a study of beta chain features in type 1 diabetes. The wider study: Sorted cells, approximately 110 million in number, were examined across all samples.

V shed 5 bases and J shed 0 bases, with 25 bases lying between them. Germline-derived CDR1 and CDR2 are LNHNV and YYDKDF (reference sequence). CDR3 length: 19 residues. Study-wide findings and caveats: Any HLA-type effect on TCRB rearrangement remained unresolved here. Shorter templates may be favored by PCR, equally so in patients and controls. The study found that naive, central memory and Treg TCRB repertoires appeared more similar in patients than in healthy donors. Within each of all four CD4+ subsets, Type 1 diabetes patients had TCRB CDR3s that were moderately but significantly shorter.

The authors reverse transcribed all of the isolated RNA, so sequencing captured expressed TCRB transcripts. Data came from immunoSEQ multiplex PCR; TCRdb stores just in-frame clones and leaves some out. This sample yields hundreds of thousands of clones, of which 15% are seen a single time; approximately 0.015% belongs to the top ten. The receptor was isolated from a man aged 18 to 29 with type 1 diabetes. Sequenced input: naive CD4+ T cells from blood. The chain combines TRBV15 with TRBJ2-5; D gene ambiguous. The CDR3 DNA is TGTGCCACCAGCCGGTCGGCCGGTAACCCAGGAAAGTACCAAGAGACCCAGTACTTC. Translation: CATSRSAGNPGKYQETQYF.